Shown below are 27 T cell receptor beta chains from a single sample sequenced in a study of T cell responses to AZD1222 COVID-19 vaccine. The table came from immunoSEQ multiplex PCR; TCRdb's copy has only in-frame clones and leaves some out. The repertoire holds 100,000 to 150,000 clones, around 92% seen once, with under 2% in the top ten. This material consisted of peripheral blood, taken on day 0 of AZD1222 vaccination. The receptors were sampled from an adult in good health.

In nucleotides, the CDR3 is TGCGCCAGCAGCCCCGGGGGGGAGGACCAGCCCCAGCATTTT. Amino acids: CASSPGGEDQPQHF. V and J are TRBV5-1 and TRBJ1-5; D might be TRBD1 (5 bases). The V end was cut by 4 bases, the J end by 7 bases, with 15 bases between. The CDR3 totals 14 residues. The germline gives CDR1 SGHRS, CDR2 YFSETQ.

In nucleotides, the CDR3 is TGTGCCACCAGTGATTTCCCGACATCATACACAGATACGCAGTATTTT. Translating it yields CATSDFPTSYTDTQYF. The chain links TRBV24-1 to TRBJ2-3, with D unresolved. Looked up from germline, CDR1 is KGHDR and CDR2 is SFDVKD. V dropped 1 base and J dropped 2 bases, with 12 bases sitting between them. This CDR3 has 16 residues.

The rearrangement links TRBV28 to TRBJ2-7; 8 bases fit TRBD2. The CDR3 extends over 15 amino acids. The trim removed 2 bases at V and 5 bases at J, leaving 8 bases unmatched. Looked up from germline, CDR1 is MDHEN and CDR2 is SYDVKM. The CDR3 loop reads CASSLGASGSHEQYF. DNA of the CDR3: TGTGCCAGCAGTTTAGGGGCTAGCGGGTCCCACGAGCAGTACTTC.

The chain carries TRBV5-6 and TRBJ2-5; D is unclear. There are 13 residues in the CDR3. V lost 1 base to trimming and J lost 3 bases, with 7 bases between them. Germline CDR1 is SGHDT and CDR2 is YYEEEE. The CDR3 protein is CASSLKVKETQYF. CDR3 nucleotides: TGTGCCAGCAGCTTGAAGGTTAAAGAGACCCAGTACTTC.

The chain links TRBV7-2 to TRBJ1-2; D might be TRBD1 (5 bases). This CDR3 comprises 12 residues. Trimming removed 6 bases from V and 8 bases from J, with 13 bases in between. The germline gives CDR1 SGHTA, CDR2 FQGNSA. In DNA, the CDR3 is TGTGCCAGCAGGGGGGATGAGAACGGCTACACCTTC. This encodes CASRGDENGYTF.

V and J are TRBV5-8 and TRBJ2-1, with D possibly called TRBD1 or TRBD2 (5 bases each). CDR3 length: 15 amino acids. The germline V and J ends were trimmed by 0 bases and 3 bases, with 10 bases remaining between them. Germline V gene lookup returns CDR1 SGHTS and CDR2 YDEGEE. The CDR3 loop is CASSLGSGSYNEQFF. The CDR3, as DNA: TGTGCCAGCAGCTTGGGTTCAGGGAGCTACAATGAGCAGTTCTTC.

The V gene is TRBV10-3, the J gene TRBJ2-1; 7 bases are a match to TRBD2. CDR3 size: 17 residues. V was pared by 1 base and J by 5 bases, with 11 bases of the junction left unmatched. The germline CDR1 and CDR2 sequences are ENHRY and SYGVKD. CDR3 in amino acids: CAISEWGSGGRDNEQFF. The CDR3 DNA reads as TGTGCCATCAGTGAGTGGGGGAGTGGCGGGAGAGACAATGAGCAGTTCTTC.

CDR3 in DNA: TGTGCCAGCAGCTTAGGGGCTAGCGGGAACTACGAGCAGTACTTC. It encodes CASSLGASGNYEQYF. The gene calls are TRBV11-2 and TRBJ2-7; 9 bases agree with TRBD2. This CDR3 has 15 residues. V dropped 1 base and J dropped 3; count of bases not matched to a gene: 4. Germline V lookup: CDR1 SGHAT, CDR2 FQNNGV.

This sequence joins TRBV27 and TRBJ2-1, with a weak D call TRBD2 (5 bases). The germline V gene has CDR1 MNHEY and CDR2 SMNVEV (reference sequence). V was cut by 5 bases and J by 1 base, with 15 bases left in between. This CDR3 contains 16 residues. CDR3: CASSAAGLGSYNEQFF. CDR3 sequence (DNA): TGTGCCAGCAGTGCCGCCGGACTGGGTTCCTACAATGAGCAGTTCTTC.

The count of this clone is one. The gene calls are TRBV4-3 and TRBJ2-3, with 10 bases aligning to TRBD2. Germline CDR1 and CDR2: LGHNA and YSLEER. The CDR3 loop spans 16 amino acids. V dropped 1 base and J dropped 4; count of bases not matched to a gene: 5. Here the CDR3 DNA reads TGCGCCAGCAGCCAAGGTGCAGCGGGAGGGGCAGATACGCAGTATTTT. Its translation is CASSQGAAGGADTQYF.

V and J are TRBV5-8 and TRBJ1-4; 8 nucleotides align to TRBD1. The trim removed 0 bases at V and 3 bases at J, leaving 4 bases unmatched. This CDR3 region has 16 residues. Germline CDR1 is SGHTS and CDR2 is YDEGEE. CDR3 DNA sequence: TGTGCCAGCAGCTTGGGACCGGGACAGGCTAATGAAAAACTGTTTTTT. Translation gives CASSLGPGQANEKLFF.

The V gene is TRBV3-1 (or the pseudogene TRBV3-2), the J gene TRBJ2-7; 7 positions agree with TRBD2. The CDR3 contains 16 residues. Germline lookup yields CDR1 LGHDT and CDR2 YNNKEL (reference sequence). The junction had 9 bases not matched to a gene; V was cut back by 2 bases and J by 2 bases. This chain's CDR3 is CASSQTVSGNTYEQYF. The DNA for the CDR3 is TGTGCCAGCAGCCAAACAGTCAGCGGGAATACCTACGAGCAGTACTTC.

The V and J genes are TRBV27 and TRBJ2-2; TRBD2 matches 11 bases. The CDR3 length is 16 residues. Germline CDR1 reads MNHEY; CDR2 reads SMNVEV (reference sequence). The V gene end was trimmed by 6 bases and the J gene end by 4 bases; junction bases not matched to a gene: 7. The CDR3 DNA is TGTGCCAGCAGACCCTCCGGGACTAGCGGCACCGGGGAGCTGTTTTTT. Its translation: CASRPSGTSGTGELFF.

This clone showed up just once. The V call is TRBV11-2, the J call TRBJ2-5; 11 bases line up with TRBD1. Germline CDR1 and CDR2: SGHAT and FQNNGV. Germline trimming cut 4 bases from V and 5 bases from J; bases unmatched to any gene: 15. There are 18 residues in the CDR3. CDR3 in amino acids: CASSSPLRTGGLSETQYF. The CDR3 bases are TGTGCCAGCAGCTCGCCACTCCGGACAGGGGGCTTGTCTGAGACCCAGTACTTC.

This sequence joins TRBV28 and TRBJ1-1; TRBD1 matches 7 bases. Germline-derived CDR1 and CDR2 are MDHEN and SYDVKM. The CDR3 extends over 13 amino acids. V lost 4 bases, J lost 4 bases, and 3 bases stayed unmatched. CDR3 in amino acids: CASSSGQATEAFF. The CDR3 DNA follows: TGTGCCAGCAGTTCCGGACAGGCCACTGAAGCTTTCTTT.

V and J are TRBV21-1 and TRBJ2-1; TRBD1, the D gene given by the table, was not confirmed from the DNA. TRBV21-1 is given as a pseudogene. The CDR3 contains 13 residues. CDR3 sequence (DNA): TGTGCCAGCAGCAAAAGACAGGCCAATGAGCAGTTCTTC. Its translation is CASSKRQANEQFF.

V gene TRBV19 combines with J gene TRBJ1-6, with 8 positions matching TRBD1. The trim removed 3 bases at V and 9 bases at J, leaving 4 bases unmatched. This CDR3 contains 14 residues. CDR1 and CDR2 from the germline V gene are LNHDA and SQIVND (reference sequence). Here the CDR3 reads CASSIARGPSPLHF. CDR3 sequence (DNA): TGTGCCAGTAGTATCGCCAGGGGGCCTTCACCCCTCCACTTT.

The chain combines TRBV28 with TRBJ1-6; 9 bases line up with TRBD1. Germline assignment: CDR1 MDHEN and CDR2 SYDVKM. There are 15 residues in the CDR3. The V and J ends lost 6 bases and 8 bases, in that order; junction bases with no gene match: 8. The chain's CDR3 is CASRLTGGGDSPLHF. CDR3 coding DNA: TGTGCCAGCAGATTGACAGGGGGAGGGGATTCACCCCTCCACTTT.

This chain connects TRBV27 to TRBJ2-7; TRBD1 matches at 9 bases. The germline CDR1 and CDR2 sequences are MNHEY and SMNVEV (reference sequence). V lost 6 bases to trimming and J lost 1 base; unmatched junction nucleotides: 7. The CDR3 extends over 15 amino acids. CDR3 sequence reads: CASSPGQGLSYEQYF. CDR3 in DNA: TGTGCCAGCAGCCCCGGACAGGGGTTATCCTACGAGCAGTACTTC.

This clone has only one observation. The V and J genes are TRBV6-5 and TRBJ1-2; 11 nucleotides agree with TRBD1. The germline CDR1 and CDR2 sequences are MNHEY and SVGAGI. The V gene end was trimmed by 4 bases and the J gene end by 4 bases; junction bases not matched to a gene: 2. The CDR3 length is 14 residues. In DNA, the CDR3 is TGTGCCAGCAGTTGGACAGGGGGCGGCTATGGCTACACCTTC. This translates into CASSWTGGGYGYTF.

This clone has just a few counts. V usage is TRBV3-1 (or the pseudogene TRBV3-2) and J usage is TRBJ2-3; 11 bases are a match to TRBD2. Germline CDR1 reads LGHDT; CDR2 reads YNNKEL (reference sequence). V shed 0 bases, J shed 2 bases, and the junction held 7 bases outside the gene matches. The CDR3 is 18 residues long. The CDR3 DNA is TGTGCCAGCAGCCAAGACCAACTAGCGGGAGCGCCCACAGATACGCAGTATTTT. This translates into CASSQDQLAGAPTDTQYF.

This clone has only one observation. The rearrangement links TRBV19 to TRBJ1-5, with 7 nucleotides matching TRBD1. Germline values: CDR1 LNHDA, CDR2 SQIVND (reference sequence). The J segment lost 0 bases and the V segment lost 5 bases, leaving 7 bases of the junction unmatched. CDR3 size: 16 residues. CDR3 DNA sequence: TGTGCCAGTAGTTGGACAGGTGAGGGTAGCAATCAGCCCCAGCATTTT. The encoded protein is CASSWTGEGSNQPQHF.

This clone was seen just once. V is TRBV28 and J is TRBJ1-2; TRBD1 matches 7 bases. The CDR3 is made up of 14 amino acids. Germline V gene lookup returns CDR1 MDHEN and CDR2 SYDVKM. The junction had 3 bases not matched to a gene; V was cut back by 3 bases and J by 2 bases. This chain's CDR3 is CASSFLDRNYGYTF. The CDR3, as DNA: TGTGCCAGCAGTTTCCTGGACAGGAACTATGGCTACACCTTC.

The chain employs TRBV13 and TRBJ1-2, with D hard to call. CDR1 and CDR2 from the germline V gene are PRHDT and FYEKMQ (reference sequence). V shed 3 bases and J shed 0 bases, with 11 bases lying between them. The CDR3 covers 15 residues. Here the CDR3 DNA reads TGTGCCAGCAGCTTCGGTTCAGCTACTAACTATGGCTACACCTTC. Its translation is CASSFGSATNYGYTF.

The chain recombines TRBV19 with TRBJ1-1; TRBD1 matches at 10 bases. The J segment lost 5 bases and the V segment lost 6 bases, leaving 3 bases of the junction unmatched. The germline V gene encodes CDR1 LNHDA and CDR2 SQIVND (reference sequence). The length of the CDR3 is 13 residues. The CDR3, as DNA: TGTGCCAGTAGCGGACAGGGGGGGACTGAAGCTTTCTTT. Its protein product is CASSGQGGTEAFF.

This chain connects TRBV24-1 to TRBJ1-4; TRBD1 is a possible D gene (5 bases). From germline, CDR1 is KGHDR and CDR2 SFDVKD. This CDR3 is 16 amino acids long. V shed 0 bases and J shed 1 base, with 8 bases lying between them. For the CDR3, the DNA is TGTGCCACCAGTGATTTGCGACAGCAAACTAATGAAAAACTGTTTTTT. Translating it yields CATSDLRQQTNEKLFF.

This clone came up once. The CDR3: CASSQPTVGYEQFF. CDR3 DNA sequence: TGCGCCAGCAGCCAACCCACCGTGGGATATGAGCAGTTCTTC. The chain carries TRBV4-1 and TRBJ2-1; D is unclear. CDR3 length: 14 amino acids. Germline CDR1 and CDR2: MGHRA and YSYEKL. V lost 2 bases, J lost 8 bases, and 13 bases lay in between.